The rows below give T cell receptor beta chains drawn from one sample of a study of cytomegalovirus exposure and HLA in healthy donors. Sequenced by immunoSEQ multiplex PCR; TCRdb stores in-frame clones only, minus some. The repertoire holds 200,000 or so clones, around three quarters seen once, with less than 20% in the top ten. Sequencing was performed on PBMCs. The source is a man aged 35 to 55 in good health and CMV-seronegative. The CDR3 runs from the conserved cysteine through the conserved F or W. A D gene is named only where the DNA matches it firmly.

TRBJ2-2,TRBD2,TRBV7-9,CASSRGLANTGELFF
TRBJ2-2,.,TRBV13,CASRRRGLDTGELFF
TRBJ1-1,.,TRBV28,CASTGQEGTEAFF
TRBJ2-1,.,TRBV27,CASSSFTSNEQFF
TRBJ1-3,.,TRBV7-8,CASSLGSRGFGNTIYF
TRBJ2-5,TRBD2,TRBV2,CASPVPRRGAQETQYF
.,TRBD2,TRBV2,CASSEPSGRSSYEQYF
TRBJ1-1,.,TRBV6-5,CASSYSTDYNTEAFF
TRBJ1-5,.,TRBV19,CASSQGRGLSWRANQPQHF
TRBJ1-1,TRBD1,TRBV12-5,CASGPGQGGGEAFF
TRBJ2-1,TRBD2,TRBV10-1,CASSETLAGAGFF
TRBJ2-2,TRBD2,TRBV5-1,CASSFLAGTNTGELFF
TRBJ1-2,.,TRBV6-5,CASSPTQFYGYTF
TRBJ2-6,TRBD1,TRBV5-6,CASSSQGAPLAGANVLTF
TRBJ1-5,.,TRBV7-3,CASSPDRNQPQHF
TRBJ2-7,.,TRBV7-9,CASSPQPTEQYF
TRBJ2-1,.,TRBV11-2,CASSPRLRERYNEQFF